The following is a T cell receptor beta chain sequence with its context. No antigen is known for it. The data derive from a study of T-cell reconstitution after alpha-beta-depleted transplantation in children. Study findings and constraints: Diversity and T-cell counts at one year after transplant derived mostly from new T cells.

Unique molecular identifiers were used in preparing the TCRbeta library. MiXCR, applied by TCRdb to the PCR reads, yields one record per CDR3 protein. The repertoire holds 700,000 to 950,000 distinct CDR3 sequences, with 15% to 20% as singletons. The length of the CDR3 is 13 residues. Trimming shortened V by 5 bases and J by 4 bases, and 10 bases separated the two germline ends. CDR1 is KGHDR, CDR2 SFDVKD, per germline. This chain connects TRBV24-1 to TRBJ2-5; the D gene is possibly TRBD1 (6 bases). The clonotype was recovered from a male patient under 18 who had a stem cell transplant for acute lymphoblastic leukemia, so the T cells may come from the graft donor. The specimen was PBMCs, mostly from graft donor cells, collected 360 days after TCRalphabeta/CD19-depleted stem cell transplant. The CDR3 nucleotides are TGTGCCACCAGTGTCGGCAGGGGAGAGACCCAGTACTTC. Translation gives CATSVGRGETQYF.